The source of this T cell receptor (beta chain) is a study of cytomegalovirus exposure and HLA in healthy donors. About the research overall: Roughly 179 million T cells yielded about 120 million unique TCR beta sequences, as an earlier analysis found. General observations from the study: Most subjects had HLA-A and HLA-B alleles reportedly predicted accurately by TCR beta sequences. For most TCR beta V segments, an earlier analysis put the productive rate at about 90% or about 30% of the time. Association of a missense DCLRE1C variant with TCR beta V- and J-gene trimming was reported in a later analysis.

The CDR3 contains 17 residues. Per germline, CDR1 SGHAT and CDR2 FQNNGV. V lost 5 bases, J lost 5 bases, and 19 bases lay in between. Regarding this clone: Its antigen is currently unknown.

The PCR ran on 60 Vbeta and 13 Jbeta primers. Sequencing was performed with immunoSEQ multiplex PCR; in TCRdb, only in-frame clones are kept and a portion is missing. The data hold 100,000 to 150,000 clones, with over 60% observed a single time. The sample taken for sequencing was PBMCs. V usage is TRBV11-2 and J usage is TRBJ2-6; tentative D call: TRBD2 (6 bases). The TCR originated in a human donor in good health. CDR3 nucleotide sequence: TGTGCCAGCAGCCAAGAGAGGGGCGGGATCCGGGCCAACGTCCTGACTTTC. Its translation: CASSQERGGIRANVLTF.